The rows below give T cell receptor beta chains drawn from one sample of a study of shared clonotypes between healthy human individuals. Sequencing was performed with immunoSEQ multiplex PCR; in TCRdb, only in-frame clones are kept and a portion is missing. Among a few million clones listed, just under 95% were seen once. Sequencing was carried out using naive CD4+ T cells from PBMCs. All receptors come from a man aged 18 to 30 in good health. Some clones in this sample may be carry-over from other donors' samples. Each CDR3 is given with its conserved first and last residue. Fields, in order: clone size, V gene, D gene, J gene, CDR3 DNA, CDR3 protein. A D gene is named only where the DNA matches it firmly. Size values are once, few and many counts, or a class for expanded clones, and some rows have none.

.	TRBV5-1	.	TRBJ1-5	TGCGCCAGCAGCTTGTACGGGGATGGCAATCAGCCCCAGCATTTT	CASSLYGDGNQPQHF
.	TRBV9	.	TRBJ1-3	TGTGCCAGCAGCGTATTGTCAGGGGCTGGAAACACCATATATTTT	CASSVLSGAGNTIYF
.	TRBV5-8	TRBD1	TRBJ2-6	TGTGCCAGCGACAGGGGAATTGGGGCCAACGTCCTGACTTTC	CASDRGIGANVLTF
.	TRBV18	TRBD2	TRBJ2-7	TGTGCCAGCTCACCGGGACTAACGAAATCCTACGAGCAGTACTTC	CASSPGLTKSYEQYF
.	TRBV29-1	.	TRBJ2-5	TGCAGCGTTAAGGGACTTTTCGGAGAGACCCAGTACTTC	CSVKGLFGETQYF
.	TRBV2	TRBD1	TRBJ1-5	TGTGCCAGCACCTCACAGGGGGGGCGGAATCAGCCCCAGCATTTT	CASTSQGGRNQPQHF
.	TRBV5-6	.	TRBJ2-7	TGTGCCAGCAGCCGGAACTACGAGCAGTACTTC	CASSRNYEQYF
.	TRBV9	.	TRBJ2-3	TGTGCCCCGGAGAGGGGACCTTGTACAGATACGCAGTATTTT	CAPERGPCTDTQYF
.	TRBV7-2	TRBD1	TRBJ1-4	TGTGCCAGCAGCTTAATAGGGACAGCTGAAAAACTGTTTTTT	CASSLIGTAEKLFF
.	TRBV5-1	TRBD1	TRBJ1-2	TGCGCCAGCAGCGACCCTGACAGGGGACAAGGCTACACCTTC	CASSDPDRGQGYTF
.	TRBV28	.	TRBJ2-5	TGTGCCAGCAGCCAGTTGGGGGAGACCCAGTACTTC	CASSQLGETQYF
.	TRBV29-1	.	TRBJ1-4	TGCAGCGTTTTGAGTGGGCAGGGTGAAAAACTGTTTTTT	CSVLSGQGEKLFF
once	TRBV21-1	.	TRBJ2-7	TGTGCCAGCAGCAAAGCGGCCGTAGGCTACGAGCAGTACTTC	CASSKAAVGYEQYF
.	TRBV7-9	.	TRBJ2-3	TGTGCCAGAGTGTCGGTGGGAGATACGCAGTATTTT	CARVSVGDTQYF
.	TRBV5-4	.	TRBJ1-1	TGTGCCAGCAGCTCGCCGACCCCGAACACTGAAGCTTTCTTT	CASSSPTPNTEAFF
.	TRBV27	.	TRBJ2-5	TGTGCCAGCAGTTATTATTTTGGTAGCGCCCAAGAGACCCAGTACTTC	CASSYYFGSAQETQYF
.	TRBV27	.	TRBJ1-3	TGTGCCAGCAGCCCGAGCGGGGGGCATGGAAACACCATATATTTT	CASSPSGGHGNTIYF
.	TRBV19	TRBD2	TRBJ2-7	TGTGCCAGTAGTATCCAGCTAGCGGGCACAAGAGGAGAGCAGTACTTC	CASSIQLAGTRGEQYF
.	TRBV5-6	.	TRBJ2-5	TGTGCCAGCAGCACAACCAGGGATGGGGAGACCCAGTACTTC	CASSTTRDGETQYF
.	TRBV19	.	TRBJ2-3	TGTGCCAGTAGTATATTGAGGGTCGGCACAGATACGCAGTATTTT	CASSILRVGTDTQYF
.	TRBV7-6	.	TRBJ2-6	TGTGCCAGCAGCTTAGAGGGCAGGGGCGCCTCTGGGGCCAACGTCCTGACTTTC	CASSLEGRGASGANVLTF
.	TRBV5-1	TRBD1	TRBJ2-7	TGCGCCAGCAGCGCCGACCTGGGGACAGGCGCCTACGAGCAGTACTTC	CASSADLGTGAYEQYF
.	TRBV7-3	.	TRBJ2-1	TGTGCCAGCAGCTTCGGACACGAGCAGTTCTTC	CASSFGHEQFF
.	TRBV10-3	TRBD2	TRBJ2-3	TGTGCCATCAGGGAAGGGACTAGCGGGAGCAGCACAGATACGCAGTATTTT	CAIREGTSGSSTDTQYF
.	TRBV2	.	TRBJ2-5	TGTGCCAGCAGGAGAGACAGGCGGGAGACCCAGTACTTC	CASRRDRRETQYF
.	TRBV11-1	.	TRBJ2-1	TGTGCCAGCAGCCCTAGACAGCCTGGGTACAATGAGCAGTTCTTC	CASSPRQPGYNEQFF
.	TRBV29-1	TRBD2	TRBJ2-7	TGCAGCGTTGAAGTTACTAGCGGGAGCTCCTACGAGCAGTACTTC	CSVEVTSGSSYEQYF
.	TRBV5-1	.	TRBJ2-1	TGCGCCAGCAGCTTGGTACAGAACGCATACAATGAGCAGTTCTTC	CASSLVQNAYNEQFF
once	TRBV27	.	TRBJ1-2	TGTGCCAGCGGAACCAGTCTTAACTATGGCTACACCTTC	CASGTSLNYGYTF
.	TRBV2	.	TRBJ2-3	TGTGCCAGCAGGTATGCAGGGCCAGATACGCAGTATTTT	CASRYAGPDTQYF
.	TRBV28	TRBD1	TRBJ1-4	TGTGCCAGCAGTAGCCCGGGACAGTCAGAGAAACTGTTTTTT	CASSSPGQSEKLFF
.	TRBV4-1	TRBD2	TRBJ2-3	TGCGCCAGCAGCCAAGGTTCGGCGGGAGCGCCAGATACGCAGTATTTT	CASSQGSAGAPDTQYF
.	TRBV5-1	TRBD1	TRBJ1-2	TGCGCCAGCAGCTCCCAGGGACAGGGAAAAGGTGGCTACACCTTC	CASSSQGQGKGGYTF
.	TRBV9	TRBD2	TRBJ2-1	TGTGCCAGCAGCCCCCCCGGGACTAGCGGAAACAATGAGCAGTTCTTC	CASSPPGTSGNNEQFF
.	TRBV11-1	TRBD1	TRBJ2-7	TGTGCCAGCAGCTCGACCGGGACAGGGCTCTACGAGCAGTACTTC	CASSSTGTGLYEQYF
.	TRBV7-2	TRBD1	TRBJ1-3	TGTGCCAGCAGCTTAGCATGGGGACAGGGAAGAGGCTCTGGAAACACCATATATTTT	CASSLAWGQGRGSGNTIYF
.	TRBV11-3	.	TRBJ1-1	TGTGCCAGCAGCTTGGCGGAGGGCACTGAAGCTTTCTTT	CASSLAEGTEAFF
.	TRBV28	.	TRBJ2-2	TGTGCCAGCAGTTTAAGTCGTGCGGGAAACACCGGGGAGCTGTTTTTT	CASSLSRAGNTGELFF
.	TRBV6-6	.	TRBJ2-2	TGTGCCAGCAGTTCAGGAAACACCGGGGAGCTGTTTTTT	CASSSGNTGELFF
.	TRBV2	TRBD1	TRBJ2-5	TGTGCCAGCAGTGCCCCGGACAGGGGAAGCGTTGAGACCCAGTACTTC	CASSAPDRGSVETQYF
.	TRBV5-5	TRBD1	TRBJ1-2	TGTGCCAGCAGCCTGGGACAGGCCCAACTCTATGGCTACACCTTC	CASSLGQAQLYGYTF
once	TRBV2	.	TRBJ2-7	TGTGCCAGCAGTGCCTGGAGCTACGAGCAGTACTTC	CASSAWSYEQYF
.	TRBV7-2	.	TRBJ2-3	TGTGCCAGCAGCTTATGGGGTGCAGATACGCAGTATTTT	CASSLWGADTQYF
.	TRBV29-1	.	TRBJ1-1	TGCAGCGTTGAAAGACAGGTGAACACTGAAGCTTTCTTT	CSVERQVNTEAFF
.	TRBV28	TRBD2	TRBJ2-1	TGTGCCAGCAGTCCACAGGGTAGCGGGAGTTTCCATGAGCAGTTCTTC	CASSPQGSGSFHEQFF
once	TRBV4-3	TRBD1	TRBJ1-4	TGCGCCAGCAGCCAAGAAATCGGGACAGGTTACCTGTTTTTT	CASSQEIGTGYLFF
.	TRBV18	TRBD2	TRBJ2-7	TGTGCCAGCCGCTATAGCGGGAGCTCAAACGAGCAGTACTTC	CASRYSGSSNEQYF
.	TRBV27	TRBD1	TRBJ2-5	TGTGCCAGCAGGGTACAGGGGCCCCAAGAGACCCAGTACTTC	CASRVQGPQETQYF
few	TRBV19	.	TRBJ1-5	TGTGCCAGTACCGCCGGGAGGTCCCCCCAGCCCCAGCATTTT	CASTAGRSPQPQHF
.	TRBV6-1	TRBD1	TRBJ1-3	TGTGCCAGCAGTCAACGGGACAGGGGGAACACCATATATTTT	CASSQRDRGNTIYF
.	TRBV9	.	TRBJ1-1	TGTGCCAGCAGCGTTATTGGAGATGTGCAGGAGAGAATAGAAGCTTTCTTT	CASSVIGDVQERIEAFF
.	TRBV28	.	TRBJ2-3	TGTGCCAGCAGTTTTTCTAGTAAGAAGGATACGCAGTATTTT	CASSFSSKKDTQYF
.	TRBV27	TRBD2	TRBJ2-1	TGTGCCAGCAGTTCCGGACTAGCGGGAGGGGGGGAGCAGTTCTTC	CASSSGLAGGGEQFF